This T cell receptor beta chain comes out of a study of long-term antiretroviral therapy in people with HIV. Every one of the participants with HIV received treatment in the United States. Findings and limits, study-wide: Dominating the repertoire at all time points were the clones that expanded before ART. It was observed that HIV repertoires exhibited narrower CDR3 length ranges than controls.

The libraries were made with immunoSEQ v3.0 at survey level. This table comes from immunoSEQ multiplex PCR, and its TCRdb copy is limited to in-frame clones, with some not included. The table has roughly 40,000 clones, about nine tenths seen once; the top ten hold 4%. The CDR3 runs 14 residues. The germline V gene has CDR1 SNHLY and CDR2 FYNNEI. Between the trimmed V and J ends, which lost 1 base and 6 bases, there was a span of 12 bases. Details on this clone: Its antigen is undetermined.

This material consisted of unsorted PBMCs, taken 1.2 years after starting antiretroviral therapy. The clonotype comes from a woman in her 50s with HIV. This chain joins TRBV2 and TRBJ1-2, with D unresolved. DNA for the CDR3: TGTGCCAGCAGTGAAGTAAGCAGGACCGATGGCTACACCTTC. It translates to CASSEVSRTDGYTF. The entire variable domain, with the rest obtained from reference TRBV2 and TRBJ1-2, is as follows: EPEVTQTPSHQVTQMGQEVILRCVPISNHLYFYWYRQILGQKVEFLVSFYNNEISEKSEIFDDQFSVERPDGSNFTLKIRSTKLEDSAMYFCASSEVSRTDGYTFGSGTRLTVV.